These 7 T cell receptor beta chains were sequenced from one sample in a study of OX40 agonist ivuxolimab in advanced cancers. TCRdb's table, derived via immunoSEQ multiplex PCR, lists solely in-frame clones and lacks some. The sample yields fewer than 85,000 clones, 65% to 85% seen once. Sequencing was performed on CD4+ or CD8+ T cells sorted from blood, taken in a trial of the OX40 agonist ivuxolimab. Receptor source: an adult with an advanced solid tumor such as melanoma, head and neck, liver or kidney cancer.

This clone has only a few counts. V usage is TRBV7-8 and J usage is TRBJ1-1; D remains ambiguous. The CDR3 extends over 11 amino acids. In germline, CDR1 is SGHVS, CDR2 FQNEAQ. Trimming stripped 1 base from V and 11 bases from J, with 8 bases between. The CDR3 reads CASSLGEGAFF. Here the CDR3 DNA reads TGTGCCAGCAGCTTAGGCGAAGGGGCTTTCTTT.

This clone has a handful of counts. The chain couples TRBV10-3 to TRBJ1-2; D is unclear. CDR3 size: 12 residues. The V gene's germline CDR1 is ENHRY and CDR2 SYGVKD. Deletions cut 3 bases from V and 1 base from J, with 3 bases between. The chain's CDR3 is CAISENNYGYTF. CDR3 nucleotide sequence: TGTGCCATCAGTGAAAATAACTATGGCTACACCTTC.

The CDR3 is CASTPRGRTTEAFF. As DNA, the CDR3 is TGTGCCAGCACCCCCCGGGGTCGGACCACTGAAGCTTTCTTT. V and J are TRBV7-9 and TRBJ1-1; D remains ambiguous. This CDR3 comprises 14 residues. Germline V gene sequence: CDR1 SEHNR, CDR2 FQNEAQ (reference sequence). V was trimmed by 7 bases and J by 4 bases, leaving 16 bases between them.

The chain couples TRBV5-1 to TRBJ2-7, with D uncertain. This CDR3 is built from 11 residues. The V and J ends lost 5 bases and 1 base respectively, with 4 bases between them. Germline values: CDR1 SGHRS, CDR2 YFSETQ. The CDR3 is CASSTSYEQYF. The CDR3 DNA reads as TGCGCCAGCAGTACGTCCTACGAGCAGTACTTC.

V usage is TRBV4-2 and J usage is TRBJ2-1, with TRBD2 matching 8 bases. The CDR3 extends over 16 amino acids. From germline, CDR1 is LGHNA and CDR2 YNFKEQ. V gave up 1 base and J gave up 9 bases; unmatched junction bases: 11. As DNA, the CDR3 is TGTGCCAGCAGCCAAGCACTAACCGGGGGGGCCGGTGAGCAGTTCTTC. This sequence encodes CASSQALTGGAGEQFF.

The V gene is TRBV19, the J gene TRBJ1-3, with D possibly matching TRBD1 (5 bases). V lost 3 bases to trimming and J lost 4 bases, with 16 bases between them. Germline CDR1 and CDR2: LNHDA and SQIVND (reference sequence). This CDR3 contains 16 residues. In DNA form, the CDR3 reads TGTGCCAGTAGTATGTGGGGCTTCGAACTAGGAAACACCATATATTTT. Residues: CASSMWGFELGNTIYF.

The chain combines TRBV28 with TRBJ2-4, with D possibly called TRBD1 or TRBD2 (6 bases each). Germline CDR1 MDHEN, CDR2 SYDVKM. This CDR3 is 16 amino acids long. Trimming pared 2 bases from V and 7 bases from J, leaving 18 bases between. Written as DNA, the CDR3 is TGTGCCAGCAGTTTAGGGGGCGGGATGCGGTCGAACATTCAGTACTTC. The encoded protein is CASSLGGGMRSNIQYF. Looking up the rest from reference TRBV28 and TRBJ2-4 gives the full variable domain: DVKVTQSSRYLVKRTGEKVFLECVQDMDHENMFWYRQDPGLGLRLIYFSYDVKMKEKGDIPEGYSVSREKKERFSLILESASTNQTSMYLCASSLGGGMRSNIQYFGAGTRLSVL.